The clone carrying this T cell receptor beta chain was picked up a small number of times. Antigen: not known. Sequenced material consisted of expressed TCRB transcripts (all of the isolated RNA was reverse transcribed). Sequencing used immunoSEQ multiplex PCR; TCRdb keeps in-frame clones, though not all of them. The top ten clones hold 0.25% of a sample with tens of thousands of clones, approximately 51% of them seen once. The data stem from a study of beta chain features in type 1 diabetes. The study, taken as a whole, reports: Highly expressing activated T cells could be over-counted with a cDNA template.

Donors underwent one heparinised blood draw, around 120 mL on average. This TCR was sampled from a woman aged 25 to 39 in good health. Sequencing was carried out using stem cell memory CD4+ T cells from blood.

Written as DNA, the CDR3 is TGTGCCAGCAGTGACAGCTTCGCAGATACGCAGTATTTT. This translates into CASSDSFADTQYF. The chain couples TRBV6-4 to TRBJ2-3; D is undetermined. Germline V lookup: CDR1 MRHNA, CDR2 SNTAGT. CDR3 length equals 13 residues. Trimming removed 2 bases from V and 4 bases from J, with 7 bases in between.